This TCR beta chain was sequenced during a study of OX40 agonist ivuxolimab in advanced cancers. Study-level information: The drug used for patients, ivuxolimab, was an agonistic anti-OX40 (CD134) antibody.

Using immunoSEQ multiplex PCR, the repertoire was profiled, and TCRdb retains in-frame clones only, with some absent. The table has tens of thousands of clones, 82% seen once. This clone was recorded once. Deletions cut 2 bases from V and 6 bases from J, with 14 bases between. CDR1 is MNHEY and CDR2 is SVGAGI in the germline V gene. The CDR3 covers 15 residues. This clonotype was obtained from an adult with an advanced solid tumor such as melanoma, head and neck, liver or kidney cancer. V is TRBV6-5 and J is TRBJ2-1, with D perhaps TRBD1 or TRBD2 (5 bases each). Sequencing was performed on CD4+ or CD8+ T cells sorted from blood, taken in a trial of the OX40 agonist ivuxolimab. CDR3 residues: CASSYGKRGLNEQFF. CDR3 sequence (DNA): TGTGCCAGCAGTTACGGGAAACGGGGCCTCAATGAGCAGTTCTTC.